This TCR beta chain came from a study of blood T cell repertoires in COVID-19. Study overall: The origin of the acute and convalescent COVID-19 samples was the United States, Italy and Spain. PBMCs, B-cell-depleted T cells, or T cells were the source of the cDNA or gDNA that made up the material.

Original handling: Amplification with reference gene primers provided the estimates of nucleated cell counts. Only in-frame clones appear in the TCRdb table, and some are missing; sequencing was by immunoSEQ multiplex PCR. That table gives V, J and clone size, and the DNA gave D and trimming. The repertoire includes over 250,000 clones, approximately 85% of them detected once, and roughly 14% sits in the top ten. V was pared by 7 bases and J by 5 bases, with 9 bases between. Germline V gene sequence: CDR1 MNHEY, CDR2 SVGAGI. The CDR3 extends over 11 amino acids. The clonotype originates from a human donor in a cohort sampled during active COVID-19. Material for sequencing was peripheral blood. The chain is built from TRBV6-5 and TRBJ2-7; D is undetermined. CDR3 coding DNA: TGTGCCAGCATGTGGCTCGACGAGCAGTACTTC. Translation gives CASMWLDEQYF.